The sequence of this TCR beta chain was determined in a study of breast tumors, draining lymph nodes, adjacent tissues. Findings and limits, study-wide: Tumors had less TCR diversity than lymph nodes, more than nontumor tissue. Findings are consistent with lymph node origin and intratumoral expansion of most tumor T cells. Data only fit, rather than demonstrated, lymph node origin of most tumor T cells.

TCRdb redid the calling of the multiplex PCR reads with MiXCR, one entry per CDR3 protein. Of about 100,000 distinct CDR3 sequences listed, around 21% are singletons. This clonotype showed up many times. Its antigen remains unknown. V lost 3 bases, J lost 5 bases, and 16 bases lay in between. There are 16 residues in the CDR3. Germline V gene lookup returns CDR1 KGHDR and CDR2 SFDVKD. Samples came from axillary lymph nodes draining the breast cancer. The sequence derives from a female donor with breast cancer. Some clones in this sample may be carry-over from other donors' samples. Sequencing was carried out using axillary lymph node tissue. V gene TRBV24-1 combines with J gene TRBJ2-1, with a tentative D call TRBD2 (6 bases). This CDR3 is CATSDGFRRLDNEQFF. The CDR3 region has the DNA TGTGCCACCAGTGATGGGTTTAGGAGACTAGACAATGAGCAGTTCTTC.